The next 9 T cell receptor beta chains were all read from a single sample in a study of T cell responses to AZD1222 COVID-19 vaccine (dated by TCRdb to the early 2020s). Read against the paper, the sample's time point label means: baseline before first vaccination. The library was generated by the immunoSEQ multiplex PCR assay. TCRdb mirrors the immuneACCESS table, restricted to in-frame sequences. Some clones are absent from its copies; in checked studies, under half trace to an unresolved V gene, and the reason for the others is unknown. This sample gives tens of thousands of clones in total; about 92% of them show up just once. The top ten clonotypes cover more than 4.5% of the sample. This material consisted of peripheral blood, taken on day 0 of AZD1222 vaccination. Receptor source: an adult in good health.

This chain joins TRBV6-5 and TRBJ2-1; D gene uncertain. Trimming stripped 4 bases from V and 3 bases from J, with 1 base between. Germline CDR1 reads MNHEY; CDR2 reads SVGAGI. The CDR3 sequence is 11 residues long. CDR3 DNA sequence: TGTGCCAGCAGTTTCTACAATGAGCAGTTCTTC. Translated: CASSFYNEQFF.

DNA for the CDR3: TGTGCCAGCAGCCCGGACCCTGCGAACACCGGGGAGCTGTTTTTT. It codes for CASSPDPANTGELFF. This chain joins TRBV5-6 and TRBJ2-2; D gene unclear. Trimming took off 4 bases at V and 0 bases at J, with 10 bases between the two ends. This CDR3 has 15 amino acids. Germline loops: CDR1 SGHDT, CDR2 YYEEEE.

The gene calls are TRBV6-6 and TRBJ1-1; a possible D gene is TRBD1 (6 bases). CDR1 and CDR2 from the germline V gene are MNHNY and SVGAGI (reference sequence). This CDR3 contains 14 residues. Trimming removed 6 bases from V and 1 base from J, with 12 bases in between. CDR3 coding DNA: TGTGCCAGCAGGGCTAGGACAGCGAACACTGAAGCTTTCTTT. It codes for CASRARTANTEAFF.

The rearrangement joins TRBV3-1 (or the pseudogene TRBV3-2) to TRBJ1-2; TRBD1 matches at 7 bases. The junction had 7 bases not matched to a gene; V was cut back by 1 base and J by 2 bases. Germline-derived CDR1 and CDR2 are LGHDT and YNNKEL (reference sequence). The CDR3 is made up of 16 amino acids. CDR3 DNA: TGTGCCAGCAGCCAAGCAGGGGGAGGGGGCAACTATGGCTACACCTTC. It encodes CASSQAGGGGNYGYTF.

The J gene is TRBJ2-2, the V gene TRBV6-5; D not certain. The CDR3 totals 13 residues. The germline V and J ends were trimmed by 11 bases and 1 base, with 11 bases remaining between them. Germline CDR1 MNHEY, CDR2 SVGAGI. The CDR3 sequence is CAGSEQNTGELFF. CDR3 DNA: TGTGCCGGGTCAGAACAGAACACCGGGGAGCTGTTTTTT.

The chain uses TRBV27 and TRBJ1-5; 7 nucleotides agree with TRBD1. This CDR3 has 16 amino acids. V trimming: 0 bases; J trimming: 3 bases; junction bases outside the gene matches: 5. Germline CDR1 is MNHEY and CDR2 is SMNVEV (reference sequence). The CDR3 nucleotides are TGTGCCAGCAGTTTATCTACGACAGGGCCCAATCAGCCCCAGCATTTT. As protein: CASSLSTTGPNQPQHF.

The chain links TRBV7-2 to TRBJ1-1; 11 bases fit TRBD1. CDR3 length equals 16 residues. V was clipped by 4 bases and J by 5 bases; unmatched bases: 9. CDR1 and CDR2 from the germline V gene are SGHTA and FQGNSA. The DNA for the CDR3 is TGTGCCAGCAGCTCCGGACAGGGGGCCCGTGGGACTGAAGCTTTCTTT. Protein product: CASSSGQGARGTEAFF. Full variable domain (rest looked up from reference TRBV7-2 and TRBJ1-1): GAGVSQSPSNKVTEKGKDVELRCDPISGHTALYWYRQSLGQGLEFLIYFQGNSAPDKSGLPSDRFSAERTGGSVSTLTIQRTQQEDSAVYLCASSSGQGARGTEAFFGQGTRLTVV.

This chain links TRBV7-6 with TRBJ1-6, with D perhaps matching TRBD1 (5 bases). Germline V CDR1 and CDR2: SGHVS, FNYEAQ. The V gene lost 1 base and the J gene lost 0 bases, with 10 bases spanning the gap. The CDR3 contains 17 residues. CDR3 region: CASSLDQGRSYNSPLHF. The CDR3 coding sequence is TGTGCCAGCAGCTTAGATCAGGGACGCTCCTATAATTCACCCCTCCACTTT. The full variable domain, rest sourced from reference TRBV7-6 and TRBJ1-6, is GAGVSQSPRYKVTKRGQDVALRCDPISGHVSLYWYRQALGQGPEFLTYFNYEAQQDKSGLPNDRFSAERPEGSISTLTIQRTEQRDSAMYRCASSLDQGRSYNSPLHFGNGTRLTVT.

The chain carries TRBV27 and TRBJ1-4; D is possibly TRBD1 (5 bases). V lost 6 bases, J lost 5 bases, and 16 bases lay in between. Germline CDR1 MNHEY, CDR2 SMNVEV (reference sequence). The length of the CDR3 is 15 residues. The CDR3 DNA is TGTGCCAGCAGAGCCTCGGGCGGGGGAAATGAAAAACTGTTTTTT. Translation: CASRASGGGNEKLFF.